Below are 18 T cell receptor beta chains sequenced from a single sample in a study of Graves' ophthalmopathy and Graves' hyperthyroidism. RNA transcripts served as template for amplifying TCR beta CDR3 sequences. An initial RT-PCR round employing HTBI primers preceded a second-round multiplex PCR. Via MiXCR, TCRdb re-called the multiplex PCR reads, giving one row per CDR3 protein. The sample records hundreds of thousands of distinct CDR3 sequences, 35% to 50% being singletons. The specimen was peripheral blood. Source of these receptors: an adult man with Graves' ophthalmopathy.

V is TRBV7-8 and J is TRBJ1-5, with TRBD1 as a possible D gene (5 bases). V lost 5 bases and J 6 bases, leaving 17 bases between the germline ends. The germline CDR1 and CDR2 sequences are SGHVS and FQNEAQ. CDR3 length equals 15 residues. Written as DNA, the CDR3 is TGTGCCAGCAGCGAGGAGGGGCAGGCTGGTCAGCCCCAGCATTTT. Translating it yields CASSEEGQAGQPQHF.

This clonotype has more than one count but fewer than ten. CDR3 in amino acids: CASSPGATYEQYF. In DNA form, the CDR3 reads TGTGCCAGCTCACCGGGGGCGACCTACGAGCAGTACTTC. The V and J genes are TRBV7-8 and TRBJ2-7; D tentatively fits TRBD1 or TRBD2 (6 bases each). Per the germline V gene, CDR1 is SGHVS and CDR2 is FQNEAQ. Trimming stripped 8 bases from V and 2 bases from J, with 13 bases between. This CDR3 region has 13 residues.

This clonotype was seen ten or more times. V gene TRBV12-3 or TRBV12-4 combines with J gene TRBJ1-5; no reliable D call. With 5 bases removed from V and 0 bases from J, the gap between germline ends came to 5 bases. The CDR3 has 13 residues. This CDR3 is CASSLLSNQPQHF. The CDR3 DNA sequence: TGTGCCAGCAGTCTACTTAGCAATCAGCCCCAGCATTTT.

A note on this clonotype: This may be a read error: a much more frequent sequence differs by one nucleotide. The chain is built from TRBV19 and TRBJ1-1, with D hard to call. V lost 11 bases, J lost 4 bases, and 14 bases lay in between. CDR1 is LNHDA and CDR2 is SQIVND in the germline V gene (reference sequence). The CDR3 extends over 12 amino acids. In DNA, the CDR3 is TGTGCCGGTACTGGGAGGCGCACTGAAGCTTTCTTT. Protein sequence: CAGTGRRTEAFF.

This clonotype was seen at least ten times. The chain employs TRBV9 and TRBJ2-7; tentative D call: TRBD1 (6 bases). V lost 0 bases to trimming and J lost 3 bases, with 10 bases between them. This CDR3 contains 14 residues. In germline, CDR1 is SGDLS, CDR2 YYNGEE. The CDR3 sequence: CASSVGGGRYEQYF. The CDR3 nucleotides are TGTGCCAGCAGCGTAGGTGGGGGCCGCTACGAGCAGTACTTC.

The table lists this clonotype with many counts. The chain joins TRBV7-9 to TRBJ2-7; 10 bases align to TRBD1. V shed 1 base, J shed 3 bases, and the junction held 3 bases outside the gene matches. The CDR3 has 15 amino acids. Germline V gene lookup returns CDR1 SEHNR and CDR2 FQNEAQ (reference sequence). CDR3 nucleotides: TGTGCCAGCAGCTTAGTATGGGACAGGGGCTACGAGCAGTACTTC. Its translation is CASSLVWDRGYEQYF.

This clonotype has only one observation. This chain connects TRBV10-3 to TRBJ1-2; TRBD1 agrees at 9 bases. CDR3 length: 14 amino acids. Trimming removed 10 bases from V and 8 bases from J; junction bases left unmatched: 14. From germline, CDR1 is ENHRY and CDR2 SYGVKD. CDR3 sequence: CASSGDRGNFGYTF. The DNA of the CDR3 is TGTGCCAGCAGCGGAGACAGGGGGAATTTCGGCTACACCTTC.

In its sample, this clonotype was seen many times. J is TRBJ2-2 and V is TRBV25-1, with 14 positions matching TRBD2. Trimming took 7 bases from V and 4 from J; bases not matched to a gene: 2. This CDR3 is 15 amino acids long. Germline V lookup: CDR1 MGHDK, CDR2 SYGVNS. The CDR3 here is CASTGTSGSTGELFF. The CDR3 DNA is TGTGCCAGCACCGGGACTAGCGGGAGCACCGGGGAGCTGTTTTTT. The complete variable domain, with remaining parts taken from reference TRBV25-1 and TRBJ2-2, reads EADIYQTPRYLVIGTGKKITLECSQTMGHDKMYWYQQDPGMELHLIHYSYGVNSTEKGDLSSESTVSRIRTEHFPLTLESARPSHTSQYLCASTGTSGSTGELFFGEGSRLTVL.

This clonotype was recorded at least ten times. This chain links TRBV29-1 with TRBJ2-2; D possibly corresponds to TRBD2 (6 bases). V was clipped by 5 bases and J by 3 bases, with 7 bases between them. CDR3 length equals 12 residues. Germline V gene data show CDR1 as SQVTM and CDR2 as ANQGSEA. Here the CDR3 reads CSVRLDTGELFF. Here the CDR3 DNA reads TGCAGCGTTCGACTAGACACCGGGGAGCTGTTTTTT.

The genes are TRBV29-1 and TRBJ1-2; the match to TRBD1 covers 9 bases. The V and J ends lost 8 bases and 1 base, in that order; junction bases with no gene match: 5. The CDR3 has 13 amino acids. Per the germline V gene, CDR1 is SQVTM and CDR2 is ANQGSEA. The CDR3 is CSIGQGINYGYTF. CDR3 DNA sequence: TGCAGCATCGGACAGGGGATTAACTATGGCTACACCTTC.

In its sample, this clonotype was seen a few times. The V and J genes are TRBV6-5 and TRBJ1-2, with D unclear. With 0 bases removed from V and 2 bases from J, the gap between germline ends came to 4 bases. CDR3 length: 13 residues. Germline V gives CDR1 MNHEY, CDR2 SVGAGI. CDR3 DNA sequence: TGTGCCAGCAGTTACTCAGAAAACTATGGCTACACCTTC. Amino acids: CASSYSENYGYTF.

On this clonotype: The junction departs from the called germline gene at one end, perhaps through a read error. The rearrangement joins TRBV7-3 to TRBJ1-1, with TRBD1 matching 7 bases. This CDR3 contains 14 residues. Germline assignment: CDR1 SGHTA and CDR2 FQGTGA. This CDR3 reads CASSPGQTKAEAFF. For the CDR3, the DNA is TGCGCCAGCAGCCCGGGACAGACGAAGGCTGAAGCTTTCTTT.

The CDR3 is CAWGTPREQYF. The CDR3 DNA sequence: TGTGCCTGGGGTACCCCTCGCGAGCAGTACTTC. The chain carries TRBV30 and TRBJ2-7, with D unclear. The germline gives CDR1 GTSNPN, CDR2 SVGIG (reference sequence). The CDR3 is 11 residues long. Trimming cost V 5 bases and J 6 bases, with 11 bases left between them.

There are a few counts of this clonotype. The conserved phenylalanine or tryptophan is not found at the CDR3 terminus, so this likely reflects a read error. Here the CDR3 DNA reads TGTGCCAGCAGCGTCGGGACGGTAATGCAAGAGACCCAGTACGTC. Translating it yields CASSVGTVMQETQYV. V gene TRBV7-9 combines with J gene TRBJ2-5; D may be TRBD1 or TRBD2 (5 bases each). V lost 5 bases and J 2 bases, leaving 15 bases between the germline ends. The V gene's germline CDR1 is SEHNR and CDR2 FQNEAQ (reference sequence). The CDR3 is 15 residues long.

The chain employs TRBV10-3 and TRBJ1-1; 7 positions agree with TRBD1. V lost 2 bases to trimming and J lost 6 bases; unmatched junction nucleotides: 6. The germline V gene has CDR1 ENHRY and CDR2 SYGVKD. This CDR3 is built from 14 residues. The CDR3 spells CAISEAAGGAEAFF. CDR3 nucleotide sequence: TGTGCCATCAGTGAGGCGGCAGGGGGGGCTGAAGCTTTCTTT.

This clonotype was counted ten times or more. V usage is TRBV7-9 and J usage is TRBJ1-6; no clear D. Germline loops: CDR1 SEHNR, CDR2 FQNEAQ (reference sequence). V gave up 1 base and J gave up 12 bases, with 10 bases separating them. The CDR3 runs to 13 residues. CDR3 amino acids: CASSLGAGRPLHF. The CDR3 nucleotides read TGTGCCAGCAGCTTAGGGGCGGGAAGACCCCTCCACTTT. The complete variable domain, with remaining parts taken from reference TRBV7-9 and TRBJ1-6, reads DTGVSQNPRHKITKRGQNVTFRCDPISEHNRLYWYRQTLGQGPEFLTYFQNEAQLEKSRLLSDRFSAERPKGSFSTLEIQRTEQGDSAMYLCASSLGAGRPLHFGNGTRLTVT.

This clonotype has at least ten counts. The chain uses TRBV12-3 or TRBV12-4 and TRBJ1-5; 7 bases align to TRBD1. With 5 bases clipped from V and 2 bases from J, the junction kept 9 bases outside the gene matches. This CDR3 contains 16 residues. The CDR3 DNA reads as TGTGCCAGCAGTCGAGACAGGGATTTCGGCAATCAGCCCCAGCATTTT. Its translation: CASSRDRDFGNQPQHF.

Comments on this clonotype: This may stem from a read error, because a much larger clone lies one nucleotide away. This sequence joins TRBV15 and TRBJ1-2; D remains unclear. The germline CDR1 and CDR2 sequences are LNHNV and YYDKDF (reference sequence). The CDR3 consists of 13 residues. V lost 1 base to trimming and J lost 6 bases, with 9 bases between them. CDR3 nucleotides: TGTGCCACCAGCAGAGCTTACAGCGATGGCTACACCTTC. This encodes CATSRAYSDGYTF.